The T cell receptor beta chain under discussion was sequenced for a study of T-cell memory formation after mild COVID-19. About the study: TCR clusters showed largely donor specificity.

V lost 6 bases to trimming and J lost 2 bases, with 14 bases between them. The CDR3 runs 14 residues. This clonotype occurred a few times. Its matching antigen is unknown. MiXCR was run by TCRdb on the 5' RACE reads, yielding one entry per CDR3 protein. In the table there are roughly 150,000 distinct CDR3 sequences, 11% to 15% of which are singletons. Study outcomes and limitations: Clones that got smaller from day 15 to 85 had even CD4/CD8, while clones growing later tipped toward CD4+. The finding that pre-infection memory included some responding clones suggested that cross-reactive memory joined. Whether second-wave clones peaking at day 37 were SARS-CoV-2 specific went unconfirmed.

The sample was PBMCs or a T cell subset sorted from them (not recorded which). This receptor was identified in an adult woman who had mild COVID-19 (a few samples of this study predate the infection). Cell type and time point are not known. The chain uses TRBV12-3 or TRBV12-4 and TRBJ2-7, with D hard to call. The CDR3 DNA sequence: TGTGCCAGCAGCACTGACTTCCACCCCTACGAGCAGTACTTC. It is translated as CASSTDFHPYEQYF.